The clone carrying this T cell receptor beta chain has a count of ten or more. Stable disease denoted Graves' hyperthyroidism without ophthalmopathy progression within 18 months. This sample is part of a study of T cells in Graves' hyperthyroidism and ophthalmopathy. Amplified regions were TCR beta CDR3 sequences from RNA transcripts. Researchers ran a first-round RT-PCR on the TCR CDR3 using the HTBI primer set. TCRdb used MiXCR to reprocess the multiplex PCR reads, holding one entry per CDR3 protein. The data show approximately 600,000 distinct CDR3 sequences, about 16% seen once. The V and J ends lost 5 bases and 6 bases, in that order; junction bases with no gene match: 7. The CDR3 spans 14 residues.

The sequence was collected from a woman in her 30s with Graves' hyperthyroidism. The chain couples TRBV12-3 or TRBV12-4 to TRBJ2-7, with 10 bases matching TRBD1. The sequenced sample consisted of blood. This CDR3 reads CASSSRDRGGEQYF. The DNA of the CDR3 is TGTGCCAGCAGTAGCCGGGACAGGGGAGGCGAGCAGTACTTC.